This TCR beta chain was identified during a study of cytomegalovirus exposure and HLA in healthy donors. Notes on this clone: The antigen remains undetermined.

Per germline, CDR1 LNHNV and CDR2 YYDKDF (reference sequence). V lost 0 bases and J 6 bases, leaving 3 bases between the germline ends. CDR3 size: 12 residues. Whole-study results and caveats: Researchers reported in a later analysis that common viral pathogens appeared linked to several top clusters.

A multiplex PCR was run with 60 Vbeta primers and 13 Jbeta primers. Data came from immunoSEQ multiplex PCR; TCRdb stores just in-frame clones and leaves some out. The listing records 150,000 to 200,000 clones. The sample comprised PBMCs. This sequence was found in a woman aged 18-29 years in good health and CMV-seropositive. The chain couples TRBV15 to TRBJ1-5; the D is unclear. The CDR3 spells CATSRDRQPQHF. In DNA, the CDR3 is TGTGCCACCAGCAGAGATCGTCAGCCCCAGCATTTT.